This TCR beta chain originates from a study of early T cells in non-severe SARS-CoV-2 infection. At the level of the study: Bulk RNA isolated from unsorted whole blood underwent sequencing; chains were not paired.

CDR3 size: 12 residues. Between the trimmed V and J ends, which lost 3 bases and 5 bases, there was a span of 6 bases. This clonotype was observed a few times. TCRdb analysed the 5' RACE reads with MiXCR anew, one entry per CDR3 protein. Of some 88,000 distinct CDR3 sequences listed, roughly 15% are singletons. The J gene is TRBJ2-3, the V gene TRBV12-3 or TRBV12-4; D not certain. This TCR was recovered from an adult who was a healthcare worker with PCR-confirmed SARS-CoV-2 infection or an uninfected control (not recorded which). The sequencing here drew on whole blood, taken at baseline. CDR3 residues: CASSFSRDTQYF. The CDR3 bases are TGTGCCAGCAGTTTTTCCCGAGATACGCAGTATTTT.